The 29 T cell receptor beta chains given below trace back to one sample, sequenced in a study of tumor-infiltrating lymphocytes in primary liver carcinoma. Co-extraction yielded RNA and DNA from around 20-30 mg of unsorted bulk tissue. TCR beta cDNA was made from 500 ng total RNA with a constant-region primer. Slightly modified ARM-PCR with three nested multiplex PCR rounds yielded TCR beta libraries. The first two PCR rounds used TRBV1-TRBV30 primers with a Cbeta primer, roughly 10 cycles each. TCRdb re-derived calls from the multiplex PCR reads in MiXCR, one entry per CDR3 protein. This sample has around 80,000 distinct CDR3 sequences, with roughly two thirds found just once. Sequencing was performed on tumor-adjacent normal liver tissue. These receptors came from a man between 40 and 49 years old with primary liver carcinoma and hepatitis B virus infection.

Turning to this clonotype: A much larger clone differs from this one at a single base, so this may be a read error. This chain uses TRBV4-1 with TRBJ2-1; D is unclear. CDR3 size: 16 residues. The V gene's germline CDR1 is MGHRA and CDR2 YSYEKL. CDR3 residues: CASTQDRTPSYNEQFF. In nucleotides, the CDR3 is TGCGCCAGCACCCAAGATCGGACCCCCTCCTACAATGAGCAGTTCTTC.

This clonotype was detected many times. The chain joins TRBV6-4 to TRBJ2-3, with 7 positions matching TRBD2. V dropped 4 bases and J dropped 0; count of bases not matched to a gene: 1. Germline CDR1 and CDR2: MRHNA and SNTAGT. This CDR3 spans 14 amino acids. The CDR3 spells CASSVSGSTDTQYF. In nucleotides, the CDR3 is TGTGCCAGCAGTGTTAGCGGGAGCACAGATACGCAGTATTTT.

With respect to this clonotype: One end of the junction is discordant with germline, which a read error may explain. The genes are TRBV5-1 and TRBJ2-2; the match to TRBD1 covers 8 bases. The CDR3 sequence is 14 residues long. Germline V lookup: CDR1 SGHRS, CDR2 YFSETQ. CDR3: CASSSGTGQSELFF. The DNA for the CDR3 is TGTGCCAGCAGCTCGGGGACAGGACAATCGGAGCTGTTTTTT.

As concerns this clonotype: The germline gene is not matched at one end of the junction; a read error may be the cause. J is TRBJ1-2 and V is TRBV5-1; D gene ambiguous. This CDR3 region has 15 residues. CDR1 is SGHRS and CDR2 is YFSETQ in the germline V gene. CDR3 in DNA: TGCGCTAGCAGTTTGGCGGGTTTCACTGAGTATGGCTACACCTTC. Its translation: CASSLAGFTEYGYTF.

This clonotype appeared once. The junction shows a germline mismatch at one end, possibly a read error. The chain has TRBV6-5 and TRBJ2-7; 7 bases fit TRBD2. Germline V gene lookup returns CDR1 MNHEY and CDR2 SVGAGI. The CDR3 has 13 amino acids. CDR3 residues: CASGYSGGDEQYF. As DNA, the CDR3 is TGTGCCAGCGGTTATTCGGGGGGTGACGAGCAGTACTTC.

This clonotype turned up a few times. The chain has TRBV29-1 and TRBJ2-5, with 10 bases lining up with TRBD2. The CDR3 is made up of 15 amino acids. CDR1 is SQVTM, CDR2 ANQGSEA, per germline. The junction had 13 bases not matched to a gene; V was cut back by 5 bases and J by 7 bases. The CDR3 sequence: CSVSLLAGRGGTQYF. CDR3 DNA sequence: TGCAGCGTTTCCTTACTAGCGGGAAGGGGAGGGACCCAGTACTTC.

The sample holds a few counts of this clonotype. This sequence joins TRBV4-2 and TRBJ2-6, with a possible D match to TRBD2 (6 bases). Looked up from germline, CDR1 is LGHNA and CDR2 is YNFKEQ. V lost 1 base and J 5 bases, leaving 18 bases between the germline ends. CDR3 length: 18 residues. Here the CDR3 DNA reads TGTGCCAGCAGCCAAGCCAGAAGTAGGAGGGCTTGGGCCAACGTCCTGACTTTC. Protein product: CASSQARSRRAWANVLTF.

This clonotype has more than one count but fewer than ten. J is TRBJ2-5 and V is TRBV28, with 11 bases that match TRBD2. Per germline, CDR1 MDHEN and CDR2 SYDVKM. V shed 3 bases, J shed 2 bases, and the junction held 5 bases outside the gene matches. The CDR3 has 16 amino acids. The CDR3 nucleotides are TGTGCCAGCAGTTTTCCCGGGACTAGCGGACAAGAGACCCAGTACTTC. Translating gives CASSFPGTSGQETQYF.

The chain links TRBV29-1 to TRBJ2-5; the match to TRBD1 covers 7 bases. The CDR3 contains 12 residues. V was pared by 6 bases and J by 10 bases, with 11 bases of the junction left unmatched. CDR1 is SQVTM, CDR2 ANQGSEA, per germline. DNA of the CDR3: TGCAGCGTAGAATGGACAGGACAGATCCAGTACTTC. It yields the protein CSVEWTGQIQYF.

A remark on this clonotype: An end of the junction does not agree with germline; a read error may underlie this. The chain combines TRBV29-1 with TRBJ2-7; a weak D match, TRBD2 (5 bases). The CDR3 runs to 15 residues. Germline loops: CDR1 SQVTM, CDR2 ANQGSEA. DNA of the CDR3: TGCATCGTTGAAGAAGAACGGGATGGGAGCTACGAGCAGAACTTC. Translated: CIVEEERDGSYEQNF.

This clonotype has only one observation. Given the absence of the conserved phenylalanine or tryptophan at the CDR3 end, a read error is likely. No DNA is shown, since the ends of the CDR3 on it are uncertain; the CDR3 is the one TCRdb lists. The V call is TRBV6-6, the J call TRBJ1-1; the table's TRBD1 call for D was not verified on the DNA. Per germline, CDR1 MNHNY and CDR2 SVGAGI (reference sequence). The CDR3 has 15 amino acids, counting both end residues. CDR3 residues: CASSSTGQGSSEASL.

As to this clonotype: As the CDR3 is not closed by the conserved phenylalanine or tryptophan, this likely results from a read error. This sequence joins TRBV11-2 and TRBJ2-3; a possible D gene is TRBD2 (6 bases). CDR1 is SGHAT, CDR2 FQNNGV, per germline. This CDR3 contains 15 residues. The DNA of the CDR3 is TGTGCCAGCAGCTTTTACGGGGGTAGCACAGGTACGCAGTATATT. Protein sequence: CASSFYGGSTGTQYI.

This clonotype was seen once. The rearrangement uses TRBV12-3 or TRBV12-4 and TRBJ2-1; 7 bases map to TRBD2. CDR3 size: 16 residues. V was clipped by 1 base and J by 9 bases; unmatched bases: 12. CDR3: CASSLEQLVLASEQFF. The CDR3 nucleotides are TGTGCCAGCAGTTTAGAGCAATTGGTACTAGCGAGTGAGCAGTTCTTC.

The chain is built from TRBV28 and TRBJ2-1; D could derive from TRBD1 or TRBD2 (7 bases each). The V gene's germline CDR1 is MDHEN and CDR2 SYDVKM. CDR3 length equals 14 residues. Trimming took 3 bases from V and 11 from J, leaving 17 bases between them. CDR3 in amino acids: CASSFSRGGNKQFF. CDR3 in DNA: TGTGCCAGCAGTTTTTCCAGGGGGGGGAATAAGCAGTTCTTC.

This clonotype was picked up many times. This sequence joins TRBV12-3 or TRBV12-4 and TRBJ1-2; D gene ambiguous. V lost 3 bases, J lost 5 bases, and 16 bases lay in between. The CDR3 is 15 residues long. CDR3 region: CASSFFEVWRYGYTF. The DNA of the CDR3 is TGTGCCAGCAGTTTTTTTGAAGTTTGGAGGTATGGCTACACCTTC.

Concerning this clonotype: This may arise from a read error, as a much more abundant clone is one base away. Without the conserved terminal phenylalanine or tryptophan, this CDR3 likely stems from a read error. The chain employs TRBV5-1 and TRBJ2-2; the match to TRBD1 covers 7 bases. Trimming took 7 bases from V and 0 from J; bases not matched to a gene: 6. Germline V gene lookup returns CDR1 SGHRS and CDR2 YFSETQ. This CDR3 has 15 residues. The CDR3 DNA reads TGCGCCAGCGGCGACAGGGTCCCGAACACCGGGGAGCTGTTTTTA. Its protein product is CASGDRVPNTGELFL.

This clonotype showed up many times. V is TRBV12-3 or TRBV12-4 and J is TRBJ2-3, with D possibly matching TRBD2 (5 bases). The CDR3 spans 15 residues. Trimming shortened V by 5 bases and J by 2 bases, and 14 bases separated the two germline ends. The CDR3 nucleotides read TGTGCCAGCAGTATACGCTCGGGAAACACAGATACGCAGTATTTT. Encoded protein: CASSIRSGNTDTQYF.

This clonotype showed up just a few times. The chain has TRBV11-2 and TRBJ2-5, with D perhaps matching TRBD2 (5 bases). This CDR3 is built from 14 residues. Germline V CDR1 and CDR2: SGHAT, FQNNGV. The germline V and J ends were trimmed by 4 bases and 9 bases, with 18 bases remaining between them. CDR3 sequence reads: CASSSTGILLSQYF. Here the CDR3 DNA reads TGTGCCAGCAGCTCGACGGGGATATTATTGTCCCAGTACTTC. The full variable domain, completed using reference TRBV11-2 and TRBJ2-5, is EAGVAQSPRYKIIEKRQSVAFWCNPISGHATLYWYQQILGQGPKLLIQFQNNGVVDDSQLPKDRFSAERLKGVDSTLKIQPAKLEDSAVYLCASSSTGILLSQYFGPGTRLLVL.

A note on this clonotype: This CDR3 fails to terminate in the conserved phenylalanine or tryptophan, so it likely reflects a read error. Because the CDR3's place on the DNA is in doubt, the DNA is left out and the CDR3 is given as listed by TCRdb. The chain has TRBV4-1 and TRBJ2-1; the D segment call TRBD1 is taken from the table without a DNA check. The CDR3 sequence runs 15 residues, both termini included. CDR1 is MGHRA, CDR2 YSYEKL, per germline. The CDR3 reads CASSLGQGAVGEQLY.

This clonotype was seen a handful of times. The chain couples TRBV20-1 to TRBJ2-1; 13 bases fit TRBD2. With V trimmed by 5 bases and J by 7 bases, 8 bases remained unmatched. Looked up from germline, CDR1 is DFQATT and CDR2 is SNEGSKA (reference sequence). The CDR3 has 15 amino acids. The CDR3 bases are TGCAGTGCTGTTACACTAGCGGGAGGGCCAAATGAGCAGTTCTTC. This gives the protein CSAVTLAGGPNEQFF.

A remark on this clonotype: This CDR3 is missing its conserved last phenylalanine or tryptophan, likely due to a read error. The V and J genes are TRBV6-2 or TRBV6-3 and TRBJ2-1, with TRBD2 identical over 8 bases. The V segment lost 9 bases and the J segment 12 bases; nucleotides outside the gene matches: 19. Germline lookup yields CDR1 MNHEY and CDR2 SVGEGT. The CDR3 is 15 amino acids. The CDR3 region has the DNA TGTGCCAGTAGCCCTCTGACTAGCGAAAAAAACCTGCAGTTCCTC. Its protein is CASSPLTSEKNLQFL.

This clonotype was observed at least ten times. The chain links TRBV28 to TRBJ2-3; D is tentatively TRBD1 or TRBD2 (5 bases each). The germline CDR1 and CDR2 sequences are MDHEN and SYDVKM. Between the trimmed V and J ends, which lost 1 base and 5 bases, there was a span of 16 bases. This CDR3 contains 16 residues. The CDR3 DNA sequence: TGTGCCAGCAGTTTATTGGGGGAAGGGGAAGGAGATACGCAGTATTTT. It translates to CASSLLGEGEGDTQYF.

Points on this clonotype: A much bigger clone sits one base away, suggesting this may be a read error. The rearrangement uses TRBV12-3 or TRBV12-4 and TRBJ2-7; perhaps TRBD2 as D (7 bases). The CDR3 spans 17 residues. The CDR3 nucleotides read TGTGCCAGCAGTTTAGAATGGTGGGAGGGGGTAAGATACGGGCAGTACTTC. This sequence encodes CASSLEWWEGVRYGQYF.

CDR3 residues: CASSQDMDRVTRRLGSEAFF. The DNA for the CDR3 is TGTGCCAGCAGCCAAGATATGGACAGGGTGACCCGACGGCTTGGGTCTGAAGCTTTCTTT. The V call is TRBV14, the J call TRBJ1-1; 8 bases agree with TRBD1. The CDR3 has 20 residues. Germline V gene data show CDR1 as SGHDN and CDR2 as FVKESK. Trimming cost V 0 bases and J 6 bases; bases outside gene matches: 21.

Comment on this clonotype: A single base separates this from a much larger clone, so it may be a read error. This chain connects TRBV30 to TRBJ2-3; the D is unclear. V was pared by 2 bases and J by 2 bases, with 14 bases between. Germline V lookup: CDR1 GTSNPN, CDR2 SVGIG (reference sequence). The CDR3 consists of 15 residues. The CDR3 region is CAWSPPRAYTDTQYF. The CDR3 DNA reads as TGTGCCTGGAGTCCCCCTAGGGCCTACACAGATACGCAGTATTTT.

Remarks on this clonotype: Relative to the germline gene, one junction end is altered; a read error may explain this. This CDR3 reads CASSPLGDSAVSYNGQFF. CDR3 nucleotides: TGTGCCAGCAGCCCGCTTGGAGACTCAGCGGTCTCCTATAATGGGCAGTTCTTC. V and J are TRBV7-8 and TRBJ2-1, with a tentative D call TRBD2 (5 bases). CDR1 is SGHVS and CDR2 is FQNEAQ in the germline V gene. The CDR3 runs to 18 residues.

This rearrangement joins TRBV29-1 to TRBJ1-1; TRBD1 aligns across 7 bases. Germline loops: CDR1 SQVTM, CDR2 ANQGSEA. The ends lost 7 bases at V and 10 bases at J; junction bases unmatched: 15. This CDR3 comprises 13 residues. The CDR3 DNA is TGCAGCGCTCCGGGACAGCTGATGGCTGGAGCTTTCTTT. It encodes CSAPGQLMAGAFF.

This clonotype was counted a single time. Since no conserved phenylalanine or tryptophan closes the CDR3, a read error is the likely cause. V is TRBV28 and J is TRBJ1-2; no reliable D call. The CDR3 has 13 residues. CDR1 is MDHEN, CDR2 SYDVKM, per germline. Deletions cut 7 bases from V and 0 bases from J, with 9 bases between. The CDR3 nucleotides are TGTGCCAGCAAAAAAGATACTAACTATGGCTACACCATC. This codes for CASKKDTNYGYTI.

This clonotype was recorded once. V usage is TRBV6-1 and J usage is TRBJ1-5; possibly TRBD1 for D (6 bases). The CDR3 runs to 13 residues. In germline, CDR1 is MNHNS, CDR2 SASEGT. V dropped 11 bases and J dropped 0 bases, with 11 bases sitting between them. CDR3 in DNA: TGTGCCTCAGGGGCGAGTAGCAATCAGCCCCAGCATTTT. This translates into CASGASSNQPQHF.